Each of the 17 T cell receptor beta chains below was sequenced from the same sample in a study of OX40 agonist ivuxolimab in advanced cancers. Measured with immunoSEQ multiplex PCR; TCRdb has only the in-frame clones, and not every one. The sample has 95,000 to 150,000 clones; 85% to 95% are singletons. The sample consisted of CD4+ or CD8+ T cells sorted from blood, taken in a trial of the OX40 agonist ivuxolimab. Source of these receptors: an adult with an advanced solid tumor such as melanoma, head and neck, liver or kidney cancer.

The chain carries TRBV19 and TRBJ2-3; the match to TRBD2 covers 8 bases. The CDR3 has 14 residues. CDR1 and CDR2 (germline): LNHDA, SQIVND (reference sequence). The junction had 5 bases not matched to a gene; V was cut back by 9 bases and J by 0 bases. The CDR3 DNA sequence: TGTGCCAGCCGAGCTAGCGGGAGCACAGATACGCAGTATTTT. Translating gives CASRASGSTDTQYF. The whole variable domain, filled in from reference TRBV19 and TRBJ2-3, reads DGGITQSPKYLFRKEGQNVTLSCEQNLNHDAMYWYRQDPGQGLRLIYYSQIVNDFQKGDIAEGYSVSREKKESFPLTVTSAQKNPTAFYLCASRASGSTDTQYFGPGTRLTVL.

The rearrangement links TRBV5-4 to TRBJ1-6, with D unclear. The CDR3 runs 15 residues. CDR1 SGHNT and CDR2 YYREEE come from the germline V gene (reference sequence). V was trimmed by 0 bases and J by 0 bases, leaving 4 bases between them. The CDR3 region is CASSLVSSYNSPLHF. CDR3 nucleotide sequence: TGTGCCAGCAGCTTGGTCAGCTCCTATAATTCACCCCTCCACTTT. The variable domain in full, with the rest retrieved from reference TRBV5-4 and TRBJ1-6, is ETGVTQSPTHLIKTRGQQVTLRCSSQSGHNTVSWYQQALGQGPQFIFQYYREEENGRGNFPPRFSGLQFPNYSSELNVNALELDDSALYLCASSLVSSYNSPLHFGNGTRLTVT.

The chain couples TRBV5-4 to TRBJ2-1; no definite D call. The V gene's germline CDR1 is SGHNT and CDR2 YYREEE (reference sequence). This CDR3 contains 16 residues. The ends were cut back, 0 bases at V and 2 bases at J, with 12 bases in the middle. In DNA form, the CDR3 reads TGTGCCAGCAGCTTGGGCCCGGAATCCGCCTACAATGAGCAGTTCTTC. Residues: CASSLGPESAYNEQFF.

V is TRBV5-4 and J is TRBJ2-2; 8 bases match TRBD2. The CDR3 loop spans 16 amino acids. Germline-derived CDR1 and CDR2 are SGHNT and YYREEE (reference sequence). V was pared by 3 bases and J by 8 bases, with 12 bases of the junction left unmatched. In nucleotides, the CDR3 is TGTGCCAGCAGCTCGCAGCGGGAGTTCTCCTCAGGGGAGCTGTTTTTT. Its protein product is CASSSQREFSSGELFF.

This chain joins TRBV9 and TRBJ2-1; D could derive from TRBD1 or TRBD2 (6 bases each). The CDR3 length is 14 residues. CDR1 and CDR2 (germline): SGDLS, YYNGEE. Trimming removed 4 bases at V and 5 bases at J, with 13 bases between. The CDR3 is CASSPRGHDNEQFF. DNA of the CDR3: TGTGCCAGCAGCCCCCGGGGGCATGACAATGAGCAGTTCTTC.

V usage is TRBV6-5 and J usage is TRBJ1-6; 7 bases fit TRBD1. Germline loops: CDR1 MNHEY, CDR2 SVGAGI. With 6 bases clipped from V and 3 bases from J, the junction kept 5 bases outside the gene matches. The CDR3 contains 15 residues. The CDR3 here is CASSPDRVYNSPLHF. The CDR3 DNA follows: TGTGCCAGCAGCCCAGACAGGGTCTATAATTCACCCCTCCACTTT.

This clone was counted a single time. The J gene is TRBJ2-1, the V gene TRBV9; 8 positions agree with TRBD1. Looked up from germline, CDR1 is SGDLS and CDR2 is YYNGEE. This CDR3 has 15 amino acids. V shed 0 bases, J shed 3 bases, and the junction held 2 bases outside the gene matches. The CDR3 coding sequence is TGTGCCAGCAGCGTAGTTACAGGGGGCTACAATGAGCAGTTCTTC. Protein product: CASSVVTGGYNEQFF.

The J gene is TRBJ2-6, the V gene TRBV7-3, with 8 bases aligning to TRBD2. V trimming: 2 bases; J trimming: 0 bases; junction bases outside the gene matches: 6. CDR1 SGHTA and CDR2 FQGTGA come from the germline V gene. The CDR3 covers 18 residues. The CDR3 nucleotides are TGTGCCAGCAGCTTACCGGGACTAGATTTCTCTGGGGCCAACGTCCTGACTTTC. The encoded protein is CASSLPGLDFSGANVLTF.

This clone was recorded only once. The chain has TRBV6-5 and TRBJ1-4, with D possibly TRBD1 on 5 matching bases. CDR3 size: 16 residues. Trimming took off 2 bases at V and 9 bases at J, with 19 bases between the two ends. Germline CDR1 is MNHEY and CDR2 is SVGAGI. The DNA for the CDR3 is TGTGCCAGCAGTTACCGACCACAGGCCAAGAATCAAAAACTGTTTTTT. It is translated as CASSYRPQAKNQKLFF.

V usage is TRBV7-3 and J usage is TRBJ2-2; 11 positions match TRBD2. The V segment lost 5 bases and the J segment 7 bases; nucleotides outside the gene matches: 9. CDR1 is SGHTA, CDR2 FQGTGA, per germline. This CDR3 has 16 amino acids. This CDR3 reads CASSQNGLAGGGELFF. In nucleotides, the CDR3 is TGTGCCAGCAGCCAAAACGGACTAGCGGGTGGCGGGGAGCTGTTTTTT.

The J gene is TRBJ2-1, the V gene TRBV15; D is unclear. Trimming cost V 1 base and J 8 bases, with 12 bases left between them. This CDR3 is 14 amino acids long. The germline CDR1 and CDR2 sequences are LNHNV and YYDKDF (reference sequence). The CDR3 DNA sequence: TGTGCCACCAGCAGAGCCGGTACTCAGTATGAGCAGTTCTTC. Translation gives CATSRAGTQYEQFF.

CDR3 bases: TGTGCCAGTAGGTTTATTAGGGGGGCCAACACCGGGGAGCTGTTTTTT. Amino acids: CASRFIRGANTGELFF. V usage is TRBV19 and J usage is TRBJ2-2, with D perhaps matching TRBD1 or TRBD2 (6 bases each). Trimming took 6 bases from V and 2 from J, leaving 16 bases between them. The CDR3 spans 16 residues. CDR1 is LNHDA and CDR2 is SQIVND in the germline V gene (reference sequence).

This chain connects TRBV4-2 to TRBJ2-7; D is possibly TRBD2 (5 bases). V shed 0 bases and J shed 7 bases, with 16 bases lying between them. From germline, CDR1 is LGHNA and CDR2 YNFKEQ. This CDR3 region has 15 residues. The chain's CDR3 is CASSQDASGSREQYF. The CDR3 nucleotides read TGTGCCAGCAGCCAAGATGCGTCGGGGTCACGGGAGCAGTACTTC.

This chain joins TRBV6-1 and TRBJ2-1; 8 bases fit TRBD1. CDR3 length: 12 amino acids. J lost 9 bases, V lost 5 bases, and 3 bases had no gene match. The germline gives CDR1 MNHNS, CDR2 SASEGT. DNA of the CDR3: TGTGCCAGCAGTATACAGGGGGTTGAGCAGTTCTTC. The encoded protein is CASSIQGVEQFF.

V and J are TRBV18 and TRBJ2-1, with TRBD1 identical over 10 bases. Trimming cost V 0 bases and J 0 bases; bases outside gene matches: 2. The CDR3 sequence is 17 residues long. Per germline, CDR1 KGHSH and CDR2 LQKENI. The CDR3, as DNA: TGTGCCAGCTCACCACCCAGGACAGGGGGCTCCTACAATGAGCAGTTCTTC. Protein sequence: CASSPPRTGGSYNEQFF.

V is TRBV4-1 and J is TRBJ2-7, with TRBD1 matching over 9 bases. CDR3 size: 15 residues. In germline, CDR1 is MGHRA, CDR2 YSYEKL. Trimming cost V 3 bases and J 0 bases; bases outside gene matches: 3. CDR3 sequence reads: CASSHPGQGSYEQYF. The CDR3 coding sequence is TGCGCCAGCAGCCATCCGGGACAGGGCTCCTACGAGCAGTACTTC.

The chain carries TRBV6-1 and TRBJ1-2, with a possible D match to TRBD1 (5 bases). The CDR3 loop spans 15 amino acids. V lost 5 bases and J 5 bases, leaving 18 bases between the germline ends. In germline, CDR1 is MNHNS, CDR2 SASEGT. The chain's CDR3 is CASSSRGPLEYGYTF. The CDR3 DNA is TGTGCCAGCAGTTCTAGGGGCCCGTTGGAGTATGGCTACACCTTC.